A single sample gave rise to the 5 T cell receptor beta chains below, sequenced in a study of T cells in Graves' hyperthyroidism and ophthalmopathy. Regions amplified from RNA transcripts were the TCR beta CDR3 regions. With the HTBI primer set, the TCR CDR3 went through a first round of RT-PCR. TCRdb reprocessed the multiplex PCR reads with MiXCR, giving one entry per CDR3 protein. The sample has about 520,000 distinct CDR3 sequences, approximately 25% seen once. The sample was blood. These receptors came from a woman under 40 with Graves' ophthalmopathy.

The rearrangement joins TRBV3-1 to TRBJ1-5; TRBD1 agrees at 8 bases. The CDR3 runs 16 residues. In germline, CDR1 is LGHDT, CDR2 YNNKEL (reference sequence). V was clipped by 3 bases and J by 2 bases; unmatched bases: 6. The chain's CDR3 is CASSHKGQGGNQPQHF. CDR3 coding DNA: TGTGCCAGCAGCCACAAAGGACAGGGAGGCAATCAGCCCCAGCATTTT.

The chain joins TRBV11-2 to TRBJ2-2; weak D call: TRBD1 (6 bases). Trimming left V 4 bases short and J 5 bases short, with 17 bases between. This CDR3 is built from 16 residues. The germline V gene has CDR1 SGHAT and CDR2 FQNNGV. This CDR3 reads CASSSLQGRGTGELFF. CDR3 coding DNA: TGTGCCAGCAGCTCGCTCCAGGGTAGGGGGACCGGGGAGCTGTTTTTT. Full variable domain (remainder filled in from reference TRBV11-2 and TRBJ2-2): EAGVAQSPRYKIIEKRQSVAFWCNPISGHATLYWYQQILGQGPKLLIQFQNNGVVDDSQLPKDRFSAERLKGVDSTLKIQPAKLEDSAVYLCASSSLQGRGTGELFFGEGSRLTVL.

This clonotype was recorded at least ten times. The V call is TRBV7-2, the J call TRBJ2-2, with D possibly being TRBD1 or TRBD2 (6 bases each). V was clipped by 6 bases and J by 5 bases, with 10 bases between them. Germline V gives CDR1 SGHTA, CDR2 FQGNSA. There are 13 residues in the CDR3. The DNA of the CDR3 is TGTGCCAGCAGAAGGGGGACTACCGGGGAGCTGTTTTTT. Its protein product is CASRRGTTGELFF.

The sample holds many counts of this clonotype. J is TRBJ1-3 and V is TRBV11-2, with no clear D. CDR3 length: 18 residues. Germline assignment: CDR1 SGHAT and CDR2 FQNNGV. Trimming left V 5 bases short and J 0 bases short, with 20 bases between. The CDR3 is CASSPWFWELDSGNTIYF. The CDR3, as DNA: TGTGCCAGCAGCCCGTGGTTTTGGGAGTTGGACTCTGGAAACACCATATATTTT.

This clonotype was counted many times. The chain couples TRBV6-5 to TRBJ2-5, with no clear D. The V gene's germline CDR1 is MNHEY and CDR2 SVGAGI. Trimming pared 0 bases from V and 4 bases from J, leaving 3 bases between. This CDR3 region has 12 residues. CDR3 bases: TGTGCCAGCAGTTACTCGGTAGAGACCCAGTACTTC. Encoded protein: CASSYSVETQYF.